This T cell receptor beta chain was sequenced for a study of blood T cells in healthy people across ages. Study results and limitations: Strong correlation linked observed beta diversity and percent naive T cells. Measured against age, TCR beta diversity per million T cells decreased in a roughly linear manner. It was the long-lived donors that had more naive CD4+ cells and higher diversity than aged donors.

Peripheral blood from each donor was collected in a volume of about 10 milliliters. The use of a sample-barcoded 5' primer and a J-beta primer mix characterized a second PCR of roughly 6 to 11 cycles. MiXCR, applied by TCRdb to the 5' RACE reads, yields one record per CDR3 protein. This table has 850,000 to 1,000,000 distinct CDR3 sequences, under 50% appearing once. This clonotype turned up a few times. As yet, its antigen is unknown. The TCR comes from a man aged 25-45 years in good health. The specimen sequenced was blood.

CDR3 nucleotide sequence: TGCGCCAGCAGCCCTGCGGACAACTACGAGCAGTACTTC. It specifies CASSPADNYEQYF. This chain links TRBV4-3 with TRBJ2-7; tentatively, D is TRBD1 (5 bases). The germline gives CDR1 LGHNA, CDR2 YSLEER. The CDR3 runs 13 residues. Trimming pared 4 bases from V and 3 bases from J, leaving 10 bases between.